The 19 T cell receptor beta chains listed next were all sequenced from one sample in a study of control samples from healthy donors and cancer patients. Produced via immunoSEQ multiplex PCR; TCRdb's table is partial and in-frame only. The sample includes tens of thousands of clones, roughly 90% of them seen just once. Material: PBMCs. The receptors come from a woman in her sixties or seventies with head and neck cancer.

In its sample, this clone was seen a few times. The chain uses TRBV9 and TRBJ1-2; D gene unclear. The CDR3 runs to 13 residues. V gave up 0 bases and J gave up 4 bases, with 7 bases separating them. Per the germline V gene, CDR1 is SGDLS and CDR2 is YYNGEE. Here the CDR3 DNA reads TGTGCCAGCAGCGTAGTGGAGGCCTATGGCTACACCTTC. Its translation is CASSVVEAYGYTF. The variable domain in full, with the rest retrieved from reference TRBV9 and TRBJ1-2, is DSGVTQTPKHLITATGQRVTLRCSPRSGDLSVYWYQQSLDQGLQFLIQYYNGEERAKGNILERFSAQQFPDLHSELNLSSLELGDSALYFCASSVVEAYGYTFGSGTRLTVV.

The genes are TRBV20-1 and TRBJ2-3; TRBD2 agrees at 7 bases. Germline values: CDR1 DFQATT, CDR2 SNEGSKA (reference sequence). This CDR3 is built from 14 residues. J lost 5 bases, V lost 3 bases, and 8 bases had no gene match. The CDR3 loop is CSASGAGVEDTQYF. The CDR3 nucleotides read TGCAGTGCTAGTGGCGCGGGGGTCGAAGATACGCAGTATTTT.

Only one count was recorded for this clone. The CDR3 spells CASSPSGYEQYF. CDR3 DNA sequence: TGTGCCAGCAGTCCTAGCGGTTACGAGCAGTACTTC. The chain uses TRBV12-3 or TRBV12-4 and TRBJ2-7, with TRBD2 matching 7 bases. V lost 5 bases and J lost 4; bases outside the gene matches: 2. The CDR3 totals 12 residues.

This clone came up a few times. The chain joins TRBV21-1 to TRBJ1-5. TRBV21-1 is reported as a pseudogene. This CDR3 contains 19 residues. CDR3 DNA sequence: TGTGCCAGCAGCAACGACGCGTCGACTCCCCGAGAGAGCAATCAGCCCCAGCATTTT. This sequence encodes CASSNDASTPRESNQPQHF.

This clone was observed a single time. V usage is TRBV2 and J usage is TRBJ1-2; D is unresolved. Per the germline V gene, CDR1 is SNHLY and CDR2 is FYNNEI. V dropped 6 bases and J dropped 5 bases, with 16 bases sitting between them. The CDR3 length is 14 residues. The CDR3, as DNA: TGTGCCAGCAGCAGAAGGGAGCTTGGGTATGGCTACACCTTC. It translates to CASSRRELGYGYTF.

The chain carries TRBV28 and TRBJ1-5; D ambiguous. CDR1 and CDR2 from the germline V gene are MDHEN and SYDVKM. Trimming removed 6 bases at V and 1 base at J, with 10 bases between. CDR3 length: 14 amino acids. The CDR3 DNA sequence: TGTGCCAGCAGCCCCGCCGGGAGCAATCAGCCCCAGCATTTT. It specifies CASSPAGSNQPQHF.

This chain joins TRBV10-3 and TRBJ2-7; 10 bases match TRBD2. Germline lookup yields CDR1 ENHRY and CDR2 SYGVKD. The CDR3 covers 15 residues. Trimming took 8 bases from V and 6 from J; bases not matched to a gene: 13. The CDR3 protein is CAISRASGSSTEQYF. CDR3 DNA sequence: TGTGCCATCTCGAGGGCTAGCGGGAGTTCCACCGAGCAGTACTTC.

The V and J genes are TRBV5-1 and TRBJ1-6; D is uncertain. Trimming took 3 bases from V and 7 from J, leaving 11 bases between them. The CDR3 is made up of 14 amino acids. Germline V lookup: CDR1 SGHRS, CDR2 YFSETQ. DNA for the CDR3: TGCGCCAGCAGCTCCCATGAGACCAATTCACCCCTCCACTTT. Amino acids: CASSSHETNSPLHF.

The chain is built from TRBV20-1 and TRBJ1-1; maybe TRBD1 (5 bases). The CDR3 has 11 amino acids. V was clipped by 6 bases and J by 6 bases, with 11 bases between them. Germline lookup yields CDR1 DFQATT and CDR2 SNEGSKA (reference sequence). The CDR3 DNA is TGCAGTGCGTTAGACAGTCCTGAAGCTTTCTTT. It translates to CSALDSPEAFF.

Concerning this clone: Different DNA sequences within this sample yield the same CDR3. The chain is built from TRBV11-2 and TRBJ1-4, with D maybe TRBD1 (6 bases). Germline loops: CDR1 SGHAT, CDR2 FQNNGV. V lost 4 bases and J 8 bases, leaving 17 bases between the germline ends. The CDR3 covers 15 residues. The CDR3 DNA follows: TGTGCCAGCAGCTCCCTACAGGGTGGTACGGAAAAACTGTTTTTT. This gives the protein CASSSLQGGTEKLFF.

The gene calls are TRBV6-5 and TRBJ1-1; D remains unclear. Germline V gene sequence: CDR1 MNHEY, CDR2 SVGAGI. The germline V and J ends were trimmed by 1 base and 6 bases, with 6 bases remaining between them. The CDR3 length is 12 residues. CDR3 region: CASSYFVAEAFF. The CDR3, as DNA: TGTGCCAGCAGTTACTTTGTCGCTGAAGCTTTCTTT.

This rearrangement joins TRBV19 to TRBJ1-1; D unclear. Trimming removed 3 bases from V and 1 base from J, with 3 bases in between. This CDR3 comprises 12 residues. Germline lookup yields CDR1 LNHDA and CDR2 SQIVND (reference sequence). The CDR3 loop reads CASSMGNTEAFF. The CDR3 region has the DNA TGTGCCAGTAGTATGGGGAACACTGAAGCTTTCTTT.

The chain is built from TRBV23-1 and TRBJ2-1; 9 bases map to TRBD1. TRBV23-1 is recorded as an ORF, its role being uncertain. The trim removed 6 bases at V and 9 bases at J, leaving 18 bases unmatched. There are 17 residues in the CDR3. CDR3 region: CASRRNAGTGSISEQFF. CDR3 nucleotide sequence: TGCGCCAGCAGGAGAAACGCCGGGACAGGGAGTATCAGTGAGCAGTTCTTC.

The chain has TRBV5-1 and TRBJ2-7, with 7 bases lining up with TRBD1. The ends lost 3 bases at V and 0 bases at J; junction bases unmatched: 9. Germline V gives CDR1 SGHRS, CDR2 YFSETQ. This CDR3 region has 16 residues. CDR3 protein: CASSSLPGQPSYEQYF. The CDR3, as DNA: TGCGCCAGCAGCTCATTGCCGGGACAGCCCTCCTACGAGCAGTACTTC.

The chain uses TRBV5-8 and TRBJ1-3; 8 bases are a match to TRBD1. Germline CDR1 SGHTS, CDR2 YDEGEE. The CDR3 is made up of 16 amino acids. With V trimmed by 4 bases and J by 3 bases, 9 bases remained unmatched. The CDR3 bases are TGTGCCAGCAGCATCCGACAGGGGAAGTTTGGAAACACCATATATTTT. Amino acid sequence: CASSIRQGKFGNTIYF.

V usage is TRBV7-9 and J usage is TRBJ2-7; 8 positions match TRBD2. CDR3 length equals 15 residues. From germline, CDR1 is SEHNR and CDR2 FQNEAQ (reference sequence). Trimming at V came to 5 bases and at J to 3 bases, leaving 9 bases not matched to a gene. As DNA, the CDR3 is TGTGCCAGCAGCACAACTAGCGGAATTAGCTACGAGCAGTACTTC. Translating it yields CASSTTSGISYEQYF. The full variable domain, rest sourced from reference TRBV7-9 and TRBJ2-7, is DTGVSQNPRHKITKRGQNVTFRCDPISEHNRLYWYRQTLGQGPEFLTYFQNEAQLEKSRLLSDRFSAERPKGSFSTLEIQRTEQGDSAMYLCASSTTSGISYEQYFGPGTRLTVT.

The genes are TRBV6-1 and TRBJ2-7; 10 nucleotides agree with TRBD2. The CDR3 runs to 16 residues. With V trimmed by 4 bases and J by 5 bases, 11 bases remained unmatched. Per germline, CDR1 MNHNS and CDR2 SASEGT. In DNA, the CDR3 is TGTGCCAGCAGTGCCGCTGGGACTAGCGCGGTCGACGAGCAGTACTTC. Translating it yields CASSAAGTSAVDEQYF.

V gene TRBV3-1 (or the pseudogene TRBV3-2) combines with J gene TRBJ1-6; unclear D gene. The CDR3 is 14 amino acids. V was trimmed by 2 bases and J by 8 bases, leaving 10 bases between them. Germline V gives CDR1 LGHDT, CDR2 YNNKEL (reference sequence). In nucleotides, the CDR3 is TGTGCCAGCAGCCAAACGTCCGGGTATTCACCCCTCCACTTT. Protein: CASSQTSGYSPLHF.

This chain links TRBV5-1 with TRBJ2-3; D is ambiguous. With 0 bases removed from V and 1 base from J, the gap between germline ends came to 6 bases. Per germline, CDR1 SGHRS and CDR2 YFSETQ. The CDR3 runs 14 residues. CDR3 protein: CASSLETRTDTQYF. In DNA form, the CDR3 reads TGCGCCAGCAGCTTGGAAACCCGCACAGATACGCAGTATTTT.